The entry below gives a single TCR beta chain sequence along with its context. Seattle-derived patients entered the study during active infection and were followed longitudinally. The sample is drawn from a study of blood T cell repertoires in COVID-19. About the study: Sample material is recorded as cDNA or gDNA derived from T cells, B-cell-depleted T cells, or PBMCs.

The authors' processing: Nucleated cell counts were estimated from reference gene primer amplification. Method: immunoSEQ multiplex PCR; TCRdb's copy keeps in-frame clones and lacks some. V and J calls and clone size come straight from that table; D and trimming were deduced from the DNA. In the table there are 150,000 to 200,000 clones, around four fifths of which are singletons. The sample comprised peripheral blood. This clonotype originated in a woman in her 70s with COVID-19, enrolled during active disease.

CDR3 sequence (DNA): TGTGCCACCAACAGACTAGCGGGAGCGTGGAATGAGCAGTTCTTC. Encoded protein: CATNRLAGAWNEQFF. The chain uses TRBV9 and TRBJ2-1; 12 nucleotides line up with TRBD2. Germline lookup yields CDR1 SGDLS and CDR2 YYNGEE. The ends lost 9 bases at V and 7 bases at J; junction bases unmatched: 11. This CDR3 comprises 15 residues.